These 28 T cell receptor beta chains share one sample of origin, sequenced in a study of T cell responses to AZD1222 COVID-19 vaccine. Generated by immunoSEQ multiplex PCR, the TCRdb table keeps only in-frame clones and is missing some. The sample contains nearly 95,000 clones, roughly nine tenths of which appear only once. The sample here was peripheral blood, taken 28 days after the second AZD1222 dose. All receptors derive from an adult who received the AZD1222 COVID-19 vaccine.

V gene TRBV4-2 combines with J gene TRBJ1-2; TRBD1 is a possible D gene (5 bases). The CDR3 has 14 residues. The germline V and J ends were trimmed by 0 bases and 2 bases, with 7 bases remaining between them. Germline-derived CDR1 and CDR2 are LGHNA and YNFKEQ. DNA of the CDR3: TGTGCCAGCAGCCAAGATTCAGGGAACTATGGCTACACCTTC. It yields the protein CASSQDSGNYGYTF.

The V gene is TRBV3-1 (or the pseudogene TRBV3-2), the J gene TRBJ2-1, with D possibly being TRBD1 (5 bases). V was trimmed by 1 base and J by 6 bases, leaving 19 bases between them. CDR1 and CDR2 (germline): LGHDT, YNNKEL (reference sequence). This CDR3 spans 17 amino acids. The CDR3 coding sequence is TGTGCCAGCAGCCAAGCTAGGGGCGGCCATGTGGGCAATGAGCAGTTCTTC. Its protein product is CASSQARGGHVGNEQFF.

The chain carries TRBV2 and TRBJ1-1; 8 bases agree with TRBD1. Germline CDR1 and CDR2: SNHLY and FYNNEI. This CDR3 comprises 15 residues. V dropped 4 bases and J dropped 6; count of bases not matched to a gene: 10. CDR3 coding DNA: TGTGCCAGCAGTGTGGACAGGGCCCTAAGCTCTGAAGCTTTCTTT. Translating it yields CASSVDRALSSEAFF.

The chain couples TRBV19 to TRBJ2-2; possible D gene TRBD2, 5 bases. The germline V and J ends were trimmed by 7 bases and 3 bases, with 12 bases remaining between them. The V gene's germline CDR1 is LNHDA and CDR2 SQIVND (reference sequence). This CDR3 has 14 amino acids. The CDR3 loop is CASKGSEDTGELFF. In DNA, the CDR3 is TGTGCCAGTAAGGGTTCGGAGGACACCGGGGAGCTGTTTTTT.

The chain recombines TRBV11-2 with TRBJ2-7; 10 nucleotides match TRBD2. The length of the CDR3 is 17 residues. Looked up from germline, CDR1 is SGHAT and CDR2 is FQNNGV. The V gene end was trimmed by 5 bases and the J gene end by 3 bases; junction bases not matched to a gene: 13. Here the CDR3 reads CASSLISPGLAYYEQYF. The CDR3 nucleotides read TGTGCCAGCAGCCTAATCTCACCGGGACTAGCGTACTACGAGCAGTACTTC. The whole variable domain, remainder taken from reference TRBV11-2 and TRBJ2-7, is EAGVAQSPRYKIIEKRQSVAFWCNPISGHATLYWYQQILGQGPKLLIQFQNNGVVDDSQLPKDRFSAERLKGVDSTLKIQPAKLEDSAVYLCASSLISPGLAYYEQYFGPGTRLTVT.

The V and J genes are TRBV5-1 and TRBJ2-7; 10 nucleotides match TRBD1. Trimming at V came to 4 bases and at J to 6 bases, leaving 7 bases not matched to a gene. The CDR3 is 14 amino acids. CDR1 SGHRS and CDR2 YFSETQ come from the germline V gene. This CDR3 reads CASSQAGTGVEQYF. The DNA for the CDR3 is TGCGCCAGCAGCCAAGCCGGGACAGGGGTCGAGCAGTACTTC.

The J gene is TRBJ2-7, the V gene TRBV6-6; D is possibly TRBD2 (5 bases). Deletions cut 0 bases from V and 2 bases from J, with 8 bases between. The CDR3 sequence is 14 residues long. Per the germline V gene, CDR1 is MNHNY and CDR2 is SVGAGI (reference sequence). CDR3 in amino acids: CASSYSSGAYEQYF. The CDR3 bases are TGTGCCAGCAGTTACTCGAGCGGTGCCTACGAGCAGTACTTC.

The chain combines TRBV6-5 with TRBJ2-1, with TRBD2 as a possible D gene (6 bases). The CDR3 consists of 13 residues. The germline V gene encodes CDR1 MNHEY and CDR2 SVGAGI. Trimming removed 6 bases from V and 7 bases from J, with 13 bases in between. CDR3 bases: TGTGCCAGCAGCCGAGGACTAAGGAATGAGCAGTTCTTC. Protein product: CASSRGLRNEQFF.

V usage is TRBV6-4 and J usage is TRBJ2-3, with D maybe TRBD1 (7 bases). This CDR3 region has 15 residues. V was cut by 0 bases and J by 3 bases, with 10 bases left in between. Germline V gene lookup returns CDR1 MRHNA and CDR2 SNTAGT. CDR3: CASSDSSGGTDTQYF. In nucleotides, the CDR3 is TGTGCCAGCAGTGACTCTTCAGGGGGGACAGATACGCAGTATTTT.

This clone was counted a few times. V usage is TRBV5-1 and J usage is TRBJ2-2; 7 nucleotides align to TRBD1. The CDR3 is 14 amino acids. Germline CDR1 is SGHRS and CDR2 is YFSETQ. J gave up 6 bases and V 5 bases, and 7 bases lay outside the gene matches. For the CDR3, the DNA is TGCGCCAGCAGGCCAGATACAGGGGCCGGGGAGCTGTTTTTT. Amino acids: CASRPDTGAGELFF.

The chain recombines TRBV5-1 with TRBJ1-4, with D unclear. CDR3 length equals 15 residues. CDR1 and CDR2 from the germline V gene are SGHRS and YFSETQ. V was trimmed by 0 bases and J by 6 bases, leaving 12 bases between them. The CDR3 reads CASSLGADRDEKLFF. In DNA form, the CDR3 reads TGCGCCAGCAGCTTGGGGGCGGACCGGGATGAAAAACTGTTTTTT.

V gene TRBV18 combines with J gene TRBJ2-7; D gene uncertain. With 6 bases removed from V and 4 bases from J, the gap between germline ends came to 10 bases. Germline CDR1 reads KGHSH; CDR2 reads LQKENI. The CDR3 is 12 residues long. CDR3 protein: CASSSEEYEQYF. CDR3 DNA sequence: TGTGCCAGCTCCTCCGAGGAGTACGAGCAGTACTTC.

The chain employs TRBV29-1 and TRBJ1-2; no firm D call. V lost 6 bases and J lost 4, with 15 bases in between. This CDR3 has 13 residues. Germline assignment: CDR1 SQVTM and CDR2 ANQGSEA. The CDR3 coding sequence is TGCAGCGTCCTACCCCAAACGGGCTATGGCTACACCTTC. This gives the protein CSVLPQTGYGYTF. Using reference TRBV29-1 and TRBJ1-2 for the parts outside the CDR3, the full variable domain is SAVISQKPSRDICQRGTSLTIQCQVDSQVTMMFWYRQQPGQSLTLIATANQGSEATYESGFVIDKFPISRPNLTFSTLTVSNMSPEDSSIYLCSVLPQTGYGYTFGSGTRLTVV.

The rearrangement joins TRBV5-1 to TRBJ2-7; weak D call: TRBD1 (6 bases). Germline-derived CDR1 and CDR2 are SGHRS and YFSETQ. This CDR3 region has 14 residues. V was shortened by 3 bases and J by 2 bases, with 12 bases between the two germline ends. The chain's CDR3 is CASSWMDRAYEQYF. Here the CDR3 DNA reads TGCGCCAGCAGCTGGATGGACAGAGCCTACGAGCAGTACTTC. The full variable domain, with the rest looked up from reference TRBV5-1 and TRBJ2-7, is KAGVTQTPRYLIKTRGQQVTLSCSPISGHRSVSWYQQTPGQGLQFLFEYFSETQRNKGNFPGRFSGRQFSNSRSEMNVSTLELGDSALYLCASSWMDRAYEQYFGPGTRLTVT.

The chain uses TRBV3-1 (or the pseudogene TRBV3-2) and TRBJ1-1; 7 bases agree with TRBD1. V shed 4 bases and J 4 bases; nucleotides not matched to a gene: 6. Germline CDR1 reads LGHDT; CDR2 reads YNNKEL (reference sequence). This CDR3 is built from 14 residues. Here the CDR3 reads CASSLRNRGTEAFF. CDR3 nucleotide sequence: TGTGCCAGCAGCCTAAGAAACAGGGGCACTGAAGCTTTCTTT.

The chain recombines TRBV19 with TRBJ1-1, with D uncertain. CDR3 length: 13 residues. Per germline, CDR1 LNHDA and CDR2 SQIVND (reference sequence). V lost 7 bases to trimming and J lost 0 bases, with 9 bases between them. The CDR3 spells CASTRAMNTEAFF. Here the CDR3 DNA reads TGTGCCAGTACTCGAGCCATGAACACTGAAGCTTTCTTT.

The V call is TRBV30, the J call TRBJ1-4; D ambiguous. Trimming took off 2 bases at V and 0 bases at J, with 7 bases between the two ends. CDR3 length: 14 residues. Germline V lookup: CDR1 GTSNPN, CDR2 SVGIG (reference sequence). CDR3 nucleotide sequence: TGTGCCTGGAGTAGTACTCCAACTAATGAAAAACTGTTTTTT. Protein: CAWSSTPTNEKLFF.

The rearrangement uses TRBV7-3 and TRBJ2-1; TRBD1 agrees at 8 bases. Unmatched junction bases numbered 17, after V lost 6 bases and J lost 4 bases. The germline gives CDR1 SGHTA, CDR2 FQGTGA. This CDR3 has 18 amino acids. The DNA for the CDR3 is TGTGCCAGCAGTCAAACCCCGACAGGGGTAAATAGGTACAATGAGCAGTTCTTC. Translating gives CASSQTPTGVNRYNEQFF.

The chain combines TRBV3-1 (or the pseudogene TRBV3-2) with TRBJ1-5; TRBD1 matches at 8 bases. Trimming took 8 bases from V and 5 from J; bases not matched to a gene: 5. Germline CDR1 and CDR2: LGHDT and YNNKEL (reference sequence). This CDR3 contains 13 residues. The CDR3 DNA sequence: TGTGCCAGCGGGCAGGGGGCCGATCAGCCCCAGCATTTT. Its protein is CASGQGADQPQHF.

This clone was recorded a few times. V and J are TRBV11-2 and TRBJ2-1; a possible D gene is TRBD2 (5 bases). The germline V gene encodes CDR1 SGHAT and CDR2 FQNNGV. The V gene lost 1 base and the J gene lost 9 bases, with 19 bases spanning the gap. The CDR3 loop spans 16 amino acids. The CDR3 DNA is TGTGCCAGCAGCTTAGCAGGCCCGATGGCGGGCGGTGAGCAGTTCTTC. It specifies CASSLAGPMAGGEQFF. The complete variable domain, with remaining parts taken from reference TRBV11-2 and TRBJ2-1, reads EAGVAQSPRYKIIEKRQSVAFWCNPISGHATLYWYQQILGQGPKLLIQFQNNGVVDDSQLPKDRFSAERLKGVDSTLKIQPAKLEDSAVYLCASSLAGPMAGGEQFFGPGTRLTVL.

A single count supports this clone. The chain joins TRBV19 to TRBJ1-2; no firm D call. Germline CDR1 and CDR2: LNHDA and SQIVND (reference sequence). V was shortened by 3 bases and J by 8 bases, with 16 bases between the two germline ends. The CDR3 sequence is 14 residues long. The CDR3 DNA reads TGTGCCAGTAGTATTGCTGTCGGGCCTTCCGGCTACACCTTC. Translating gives CASSIAVGPSGYTF. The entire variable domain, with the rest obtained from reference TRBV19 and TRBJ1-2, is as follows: DGGITQSPKYLFRKEGQNVTLSCEQNLNHDAMYWYRQDPGQGLRLIYYSQIVNDFQKGDIAEGYSVSREKKESFPLTVTSAQKNPTAFYLCASSIAVGPSGYTFGSGTRLTVV.

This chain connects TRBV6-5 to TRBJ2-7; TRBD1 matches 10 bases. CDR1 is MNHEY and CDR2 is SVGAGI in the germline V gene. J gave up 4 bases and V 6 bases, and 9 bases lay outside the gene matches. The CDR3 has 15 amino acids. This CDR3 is CASSSRQGALYEQYF. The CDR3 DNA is TGTGCCAGCAGCTCCCGACAGGGGGCATTGTACGAGCAGTACTTC.

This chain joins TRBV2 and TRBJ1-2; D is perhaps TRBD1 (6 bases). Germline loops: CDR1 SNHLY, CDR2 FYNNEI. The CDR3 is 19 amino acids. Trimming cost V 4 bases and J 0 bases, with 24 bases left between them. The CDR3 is CASSAHPTGYMSTNYGYTF. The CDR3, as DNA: TGTGCCAGCAGTGCCCACCCGACAGGTTACATGAGCACTAACTATGGCTACACCTTC.

The CDR3 loop is CASSLAAGGNSPLHF. The CDR3 DNA follows: TGCGCCAGCAGCTTGGCCGCAGGAGGGAATTCACCCCTCCACTTT. The chain combines TRBV5-1 with TRBJ1-6, with D hard to call. Looked up from germline, CDR1 is SGHRS and CDR2 is YFSETQ. Trimming cost V 0 bases and J 7 bases, with 11 bases left between them. The CDR3 spans 15 residues.

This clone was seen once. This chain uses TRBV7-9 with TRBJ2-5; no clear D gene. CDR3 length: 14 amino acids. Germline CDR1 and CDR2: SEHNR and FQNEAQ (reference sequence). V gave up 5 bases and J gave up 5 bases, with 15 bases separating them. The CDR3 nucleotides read TGTGCCAGCAGCGTAGGTATTGGTGGGGAGACCCAGTACTTC. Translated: CASSVGIGGETQYF.

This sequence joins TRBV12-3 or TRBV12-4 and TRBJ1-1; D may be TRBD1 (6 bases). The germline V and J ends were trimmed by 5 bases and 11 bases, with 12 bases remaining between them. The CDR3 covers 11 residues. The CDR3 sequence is CASSGQFMAFF. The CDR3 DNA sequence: TGTGCCAGCAGTGGACAGTTTATGGCTTTCTTT.

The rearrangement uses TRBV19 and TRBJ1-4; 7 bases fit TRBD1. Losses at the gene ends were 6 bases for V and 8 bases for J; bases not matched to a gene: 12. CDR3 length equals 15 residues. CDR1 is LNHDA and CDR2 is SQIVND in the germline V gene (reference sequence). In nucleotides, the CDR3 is TGTGCCAGTAGCAACATTGAGGGGGCCAGAGAAAAACTGTTTTTT. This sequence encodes CASSNIEGAREKLFF.

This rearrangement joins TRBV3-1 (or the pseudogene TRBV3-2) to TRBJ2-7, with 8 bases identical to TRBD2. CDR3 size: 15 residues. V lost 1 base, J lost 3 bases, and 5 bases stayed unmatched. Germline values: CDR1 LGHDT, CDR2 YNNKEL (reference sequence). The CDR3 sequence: CASSQVVAGIYEQYF. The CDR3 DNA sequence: TGTGCCAGCAGCCAAGTTGTAGCGGGGATCTACGAGCAGTACTTC.